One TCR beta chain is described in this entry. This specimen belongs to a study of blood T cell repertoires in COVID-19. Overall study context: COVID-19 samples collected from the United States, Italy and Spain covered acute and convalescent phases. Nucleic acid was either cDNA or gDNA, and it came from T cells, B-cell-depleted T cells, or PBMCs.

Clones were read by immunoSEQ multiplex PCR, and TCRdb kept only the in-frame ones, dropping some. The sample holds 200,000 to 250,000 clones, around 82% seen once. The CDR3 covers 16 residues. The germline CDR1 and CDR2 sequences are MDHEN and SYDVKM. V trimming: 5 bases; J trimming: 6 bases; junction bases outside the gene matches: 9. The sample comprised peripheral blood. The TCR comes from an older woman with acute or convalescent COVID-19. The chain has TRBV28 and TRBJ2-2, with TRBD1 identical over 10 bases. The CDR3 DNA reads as TGTGCCAGCAGTCCCTGGACAGGGGGTGCAGCCGGGGAGCTGTTTTTT. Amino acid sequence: CASSPWTGGAAGELFF.